This T cell receptor (beta chain) was recorded in a study of blood T cell repertoires in COVID-19. Allocation to cohorts depended on clinical history reported by the participants. V dropped 1 base and J dropped 0 bases, with 13 bases sitting between them. CDR3 length: 18 amino acids. CDR1 is SGHTA, CDR2 FQGNSA, per germline. This table comes from immunoSEQ multiplex PCR, and its TCRdb copy is limited to in-frame clones, with some not included. The sample records approximately 250,000 clones, 70% to 90% being singletons. This receptor was identified in a woman between 35 and 50 years old with acute COVID-19. This chain links TRBV7-2 with TRBJ1-6; D is unclear. The sample was PBMCs or T cells enriched from blood (not recorded which). Here the CDR3 DNA reads TGTGCCAGCAGCTTAGGGGGAGGTGGGAGCTCCTATAATTCACCCCTCCACTTT. This gives the protein CASSLGGGGSSYNSPLHF. Full variable domain (remainder filled in from reference TRBV7-2 and TRBJ1-6): GAGVSQSPSNKVTEKGKDVELRCDPISGHTALYWYRQSLGQGLEFLIYFQGNSAPDKSGLPSDRFSAERTGGSVSTLTIQRTQQEDSAVYLCASSLGGGGSSYNSPLHFGNGTRLTVT.